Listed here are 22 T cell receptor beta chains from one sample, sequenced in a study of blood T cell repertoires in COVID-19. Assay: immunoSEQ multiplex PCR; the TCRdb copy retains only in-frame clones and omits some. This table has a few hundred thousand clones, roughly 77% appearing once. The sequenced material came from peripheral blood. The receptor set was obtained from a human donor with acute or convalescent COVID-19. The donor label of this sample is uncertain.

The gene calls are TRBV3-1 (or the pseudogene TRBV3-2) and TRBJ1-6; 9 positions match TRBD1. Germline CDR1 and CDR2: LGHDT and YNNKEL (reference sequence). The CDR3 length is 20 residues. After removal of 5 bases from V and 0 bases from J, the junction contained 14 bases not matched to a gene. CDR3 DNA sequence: TGTGCCAGCAGCACCCGGGACAGGGTGTGGATGAGCTCCTATAATTCACCCCTCCACTTT. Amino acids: CASSTRDRVWMSSYNSPLHF.

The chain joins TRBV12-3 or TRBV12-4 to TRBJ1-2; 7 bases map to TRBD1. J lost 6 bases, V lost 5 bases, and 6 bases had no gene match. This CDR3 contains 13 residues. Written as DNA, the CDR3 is TGTGCCAGCAGTCTTAGGACAGGTAATGGCTACACCTTC. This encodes CASSLRTGNGYTF.

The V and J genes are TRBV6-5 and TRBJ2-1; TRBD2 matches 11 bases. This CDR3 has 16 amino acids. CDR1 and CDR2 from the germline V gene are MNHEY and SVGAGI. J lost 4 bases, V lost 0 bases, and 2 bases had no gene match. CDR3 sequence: CASSYSVAGGYNEQFF. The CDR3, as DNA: TGTGCCAGCAGTTACTCCGTAGCGGGGGGGTACAATGAGCAGTTCTTC.

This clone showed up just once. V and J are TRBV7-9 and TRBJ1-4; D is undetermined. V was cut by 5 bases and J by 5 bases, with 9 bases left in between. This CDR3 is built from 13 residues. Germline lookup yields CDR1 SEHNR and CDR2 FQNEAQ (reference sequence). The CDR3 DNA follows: TGTGCCAGCAGCCGTACGGGGAATGAAAAACTGTTTTTT. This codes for CASSRTGNEKLFF. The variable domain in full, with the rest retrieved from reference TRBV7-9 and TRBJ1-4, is DTGVSQNPRHKITKRGQNVTFRCDPISEHNRLYWYRQTLGQGPEFLTYFQNEAQLEKSRLLSDRFSAERPKGSFSTLEIQRTEQGDSAMYLCASSRTGNEKLFFGSGTQLSVL.

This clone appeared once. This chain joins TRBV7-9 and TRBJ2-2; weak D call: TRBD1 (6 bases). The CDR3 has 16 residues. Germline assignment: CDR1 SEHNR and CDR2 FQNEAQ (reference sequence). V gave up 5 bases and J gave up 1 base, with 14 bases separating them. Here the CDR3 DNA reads TGTGCCAGCAGCCCGAGAGGGGGTTGGAACACCGGGGAGCTGTTTTTT. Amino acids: CASSPRGGWNTGELFF.

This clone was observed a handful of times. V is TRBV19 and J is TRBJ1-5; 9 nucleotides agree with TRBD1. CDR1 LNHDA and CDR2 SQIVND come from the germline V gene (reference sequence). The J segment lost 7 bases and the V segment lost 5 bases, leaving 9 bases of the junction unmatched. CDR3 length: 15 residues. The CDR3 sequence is CASSPQDRGRQPQHF. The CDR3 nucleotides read TGTGCCAGTAGTCCACAGGACAGGGGAAGACAGCCCCAGCATTTT.

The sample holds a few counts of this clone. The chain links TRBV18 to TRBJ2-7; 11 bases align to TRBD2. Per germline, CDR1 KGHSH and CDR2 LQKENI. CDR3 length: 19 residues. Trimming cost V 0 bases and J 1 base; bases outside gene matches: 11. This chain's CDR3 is CASSPPWSGRLAGSYEQYF. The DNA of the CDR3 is TGTGCCAGCTCACCACCTTGGAGCGGGAGACTAGCGGGGTCCTACGAGCAGTACTTC.

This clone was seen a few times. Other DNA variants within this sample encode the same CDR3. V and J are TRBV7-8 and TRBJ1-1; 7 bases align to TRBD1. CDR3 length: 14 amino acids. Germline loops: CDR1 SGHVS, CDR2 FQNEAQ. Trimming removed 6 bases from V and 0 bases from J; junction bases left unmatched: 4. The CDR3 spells CASRPGQLNTEAFF. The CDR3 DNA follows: TGTGCCAGCAGGCCGGGACAGTTGAACACTGAAGCTTTCTTT.

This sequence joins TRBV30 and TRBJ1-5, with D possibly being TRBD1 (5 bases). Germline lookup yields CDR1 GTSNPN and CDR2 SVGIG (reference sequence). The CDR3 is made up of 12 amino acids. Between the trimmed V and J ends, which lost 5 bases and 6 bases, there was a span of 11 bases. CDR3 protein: CAWGGRGQPQHF. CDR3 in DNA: TGTGCCTGGGGGGGGAGGGGTCAGCCCCAGCATTTT.

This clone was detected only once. The CDR3 nucleotides are TGTGCCAGCAGCTTAGATCCGACTAGCGGGAGGTTTTACGAGCAGTACTTC. Amino acids: CASSLDPTSGRFYEQYF. The rearrangement uses TRBV7-6 and TRBJ2-7, with 13 bases matching TRBD2. The J segment lost 4 bases and the V segment lost 1 base, leaving 7 bases of the junction unmatched. The CDR3 runs 17 residues. CDR1 is SGHVS, CDR2 FNYEAQ, per germline.

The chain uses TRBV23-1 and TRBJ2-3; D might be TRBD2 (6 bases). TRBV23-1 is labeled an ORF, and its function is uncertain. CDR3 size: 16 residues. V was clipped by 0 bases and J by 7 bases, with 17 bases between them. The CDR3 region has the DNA TGCGCCAGCAGTCAATCCGGCGGGGCCAATCGTAATACGCAGTATTTT. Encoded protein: CASSQSGGANRNTQYF.

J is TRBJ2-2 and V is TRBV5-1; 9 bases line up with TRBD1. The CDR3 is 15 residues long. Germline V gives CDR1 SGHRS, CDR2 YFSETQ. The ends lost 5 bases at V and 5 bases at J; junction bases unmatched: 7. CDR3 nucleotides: TGCGCCAGCAGGGGACAGGGAGAAAGAACCGGGGAGCTGTTTTTT. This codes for CASRGQGERTGELFF.

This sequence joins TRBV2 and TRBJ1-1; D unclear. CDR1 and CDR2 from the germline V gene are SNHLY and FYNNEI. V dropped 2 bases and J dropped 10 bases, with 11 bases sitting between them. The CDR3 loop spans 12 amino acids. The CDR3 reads CASSELSSRAFF. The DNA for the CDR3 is TGTGCCAGCAGTGAACTCTCCTCTCGAGCTTTCTTT.

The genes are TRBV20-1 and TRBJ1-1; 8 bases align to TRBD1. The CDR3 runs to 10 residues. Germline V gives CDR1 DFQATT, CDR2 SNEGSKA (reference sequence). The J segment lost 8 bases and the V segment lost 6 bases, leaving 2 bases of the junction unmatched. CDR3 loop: CSAWDREAFF. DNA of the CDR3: TGCAGTGCATGGGACAGGGAAGCTTTCTTT.

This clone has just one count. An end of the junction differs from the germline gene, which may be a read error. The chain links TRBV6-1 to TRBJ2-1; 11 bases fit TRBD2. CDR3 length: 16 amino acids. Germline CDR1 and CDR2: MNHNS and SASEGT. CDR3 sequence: CASREAGTSGNNEQFF. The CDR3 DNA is TGTGCCAGCAGAGAAGCCGGGACTAGCGGTAACAATGAGCAGTTCTTC.

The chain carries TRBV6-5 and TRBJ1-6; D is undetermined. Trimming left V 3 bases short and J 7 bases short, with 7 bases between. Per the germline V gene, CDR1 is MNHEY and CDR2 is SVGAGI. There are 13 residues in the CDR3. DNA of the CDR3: TGTGCCAGCAGTTATCGCAGGAATTCACCCCTCCACTTT. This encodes CASSYRRNSPLHF.

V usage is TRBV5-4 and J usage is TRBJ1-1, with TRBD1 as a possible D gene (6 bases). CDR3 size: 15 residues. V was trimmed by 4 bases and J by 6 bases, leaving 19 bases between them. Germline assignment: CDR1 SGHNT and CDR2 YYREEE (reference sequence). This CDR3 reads CASSGHRVAQPEAFF. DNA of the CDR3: TGTGCCAGCAGCGGACACAGGGTAGCCCAGCCTGAAGCTTTCTTT.

CDR3 sequence: CASSQDRGVTGELFF. The CDR3 bases are TGTGCCAGCAGCCAAGACCGGGGGGTCACCGGGGAGCTGTTTTTT. The chain links TRBV4-2 to TRBJ2-2; 7 bases are a match to TRBD2. V dropped 0 bases and J dropped 4; count of bases not matched to a gene: 2. The CDR3 covers 15 residues. Germline CDR1 reads LGHNA; CDR2 reads YNFKEQ.

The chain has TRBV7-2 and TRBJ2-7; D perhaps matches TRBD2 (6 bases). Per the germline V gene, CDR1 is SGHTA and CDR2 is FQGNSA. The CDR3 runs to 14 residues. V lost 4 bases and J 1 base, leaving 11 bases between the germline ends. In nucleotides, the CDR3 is TGTGCCAGCAGCTCTTACGGGGGTTCCTACGAGCAGTACTTC. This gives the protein CASSSYGGSYEQYF.

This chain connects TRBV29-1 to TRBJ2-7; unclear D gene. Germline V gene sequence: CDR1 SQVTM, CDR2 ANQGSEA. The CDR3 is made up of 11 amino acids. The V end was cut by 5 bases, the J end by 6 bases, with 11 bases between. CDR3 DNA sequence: TGCAGCGTTTCCCTGCCGGGCGAGCAGTACTTC. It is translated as CSVSLPGEQYF.

The CDR3 region is CASSLLSGGRAFF. The CDR3 coding sequence is TGTGCCAGCAGCTTGCTGTCAGGGGGGAGGGCTTTCTTT. The chain has TRBV5-4 and TRBJ1-1; 7 bases are a match to TRBD1. Germline CDR1 SGHNT, CDR2 YYREEE (reference sequence). Trimming removed 1 base from V and 11 bases from J; junction bases left unmatched: 8. The CDR3 totals 13 residues.

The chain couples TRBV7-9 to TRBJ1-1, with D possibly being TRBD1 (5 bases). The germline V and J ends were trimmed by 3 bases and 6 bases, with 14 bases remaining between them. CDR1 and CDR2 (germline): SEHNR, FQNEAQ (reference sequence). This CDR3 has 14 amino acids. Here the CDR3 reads CASSLSAGKAEAFF. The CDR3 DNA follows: TGTGCCAGCAGCTTGTCCGCAGGGAAAGCTGAAGCTTTCTTT.